This TCR beta chain was retrieved from a study of blood T cell repertoires in COVID-19. Turning to the study itself: PBMCs, B-cell-depleted T cells, or T cells were the source of the cDNA or gDNA that made up the material.

J lost 4 bases, V lost 0 bases, and 9 bases had no gene match. This CDR3 has 18 residues. CDR1 and CDR2 (germline): LGHDT, YNNKEL (reference sequence). In the source study's methods: Nucleated cell number was recorded as an estimate derived from reference gene primer amplification. Assay used: immunoSEQ multiplex PCR; TCRdb lists only in-frame clones, some missing. For V, J and clone size, that table is used; D and trimming come from the DNA. The repertoire holds around 250,000 clones, around 83% seen once, with 8.6% in the top ten. Input material: peripheral blood. The rearrangement uses TRBV3-1 (or the pseudogene TRBV3-2) and TRBJ2-2, with TRBD1 identical over 9 bases. The receptor comes from a man aged 35-49 years with active or convalescent COVID-19. For the CDR3, the DNA is TGTGCCAGCAGCCAAGAGGCACCGGGGACAGGGTCCACCGGGGAGCTGTTTTTT. The encoded protein is CASSQEAPGTGSTGELFF.